The 28 T cell receptor beta chains listed next were all sequenced from one sample in a study of blood T cell repertoires in COVID-19. Generated by immunoSEQ multiplex PCR, the TCRdb table keeps only in-frame clones and is missing some. The sample holds some 240,000 clones, approximately 85% seen once. The sequenced sample consisted of peripheral blood. These receptors came from a woman between 70 and 85 years old with COVID-19, enrolled during active disease.

This chain connects TRBV29-1 to TRBJ1-2; tentatively, D is TRBD1 (6 bases). Germline V gives CDR1 SQVTM, CDR2 ANQGSEA. V lost 2 bases and J lost 2, with 9 bases in between. The CDR3 is 13 amino acids. As DNA, the CDR3 is TGCAGCGTTGAAAGGGGGACGAACTATGGCTACACCTTC. Its protein product is CSVERGTNYGYTF.

This clone was found once. The gene calls are TRBV5-4 and TRBJ2-7; a possible D gene is TRBD1 (5 bases). The CDR3 length is 13 residues. Germline V gene sequence: CDR1 SGHNT, CDR2 YYREEE (reference sequence). Trimming left V 3 bases short and J 1 base short, with 8 bases between. Written as DNA, the CDR3 is TGTGCCAGCAGCTCCCAGGGTTCCTACGAGCAGTACTTC. It translates to CASSSQGSYEQYF.

The genes are TRBV6-2 or TRBV6-3 and TRBJ1-5; D is perhaps TRBD1 (6 bases). Germline loops: CDR1 MNHEY, CDR2 SVGEGT. V was trimmed by 2 bases and J by 2 bases, leaving 10 bases between them. The CDR3 loop spans 15 amino acids. The CDR3 DNA follows: TGTGCCAGCAGTTACCGGACAGTTGGCAATCAGCCCCAGCATTTT. This gives the protein CASSYRTVGNQPQHF.

In this sample, this clone turned up a few times. The chain links TRBV29-1 to TRBJ2-7; D is perhaps TRBD2 (6 bases). The CDR3 loop spans 14 amino acids. The V end lost 1 base, the J end lost 5 bases, and 15 bases lay between the germline ends. Germline CDR1 is SQVTM and CDR2 is ANQGSEA. This CDR3 reads CSVEASGSRNEQYF. In DNA form, the CDR3 reads TGCAGCGTTGAAGCTTCCGGGAGTCGGAACGAGCAGTACTTC.

V gene TRBV7-2 combines with J gene TRBJ2-7, with 10 bases that match TRBD2. The V gene end was trimmed by 5 bases and the J gene end by 0 bases; junction bases not matched to a gene: 7. The CDR3 totals 16 residues. Germline lookup yields CDR1 SGHTA and CDR2 FQGNSA. The CDR3 DNA is TGTGCCAGCAGCCCCAATAGCGGGAGGAGCTCCTACGAGCAGTACTTC. It is translated as CASSPNSGRSSYEQYF.

The chain uses TRBV6-2 or TRBV6-3 and TRBJ2-1; D ambiguous. Trimming took 0 bases from V and 4 from J, leaving 7 bases between them. This CDR3 is built from 14 residues. Per the germline V gene, CDR1 is MNHEY and CDR2 is SVGEGT. CDR3: CASSYSLLYNEQFF. CDR3 nucleotide sequence: TGTGCCAGCAGTTACTCATTACTTTACAATGAGCAGTTCTTC.

The rearrangement joins TRBV27 to TRBJ2-3; TRBD1 aligns across 7 bases. The CDR3 has 13 residues. With V trimmed by 5 bases and J by 4 bases, 3 bases remained unmatched. From germline, CDR1 is MNHEY and CDR2 SMNVEV (reference sequence). This CDR3 is CASSRQGPDTQYF. CDR3 bases: TGTGCCAGCAGTCGACAGGGACCAGATACGCAGTATTTT.

This clone was seen only once. The chain recombines TRBV20-1 with TRBJ1-6; D gene unclear. CDR3 length: 15 residues. Germline CDR1 reads DFQATT; CDR2 reads SNEGSKA (reference sequence). V gave up 3 bases and J gave up 5 bases, with 14 bases separating them. This chain's CDR3 is CSASLPGRDNSPLHF. The CDR3 nucleotides read TGCAGTGCTAGTCTTCCCGGGAGGGATAATTCACCCCTCCACTTT.

V and J are TRBV6-2 or TRBV6-3 and TRBJ1-1, with D possibly matching TRBD1 (5 bases). The length of the CDR3 is 15 residues. Germline lookup yields CDR1 MNHEY and CDR2 SVGEGT. Trimming left V 2 bases short and J 0 bases short, with 10 bases between. The CDR3 protein is CASSYGAGLNTEAFF. The CDR3 DNA is TGTGCCAGCAGTTACGGGGCAGGCCTGAACACTGAAGCTTTCTTT.

This sequence joins TRBV11-3 and TRBJ1-1; D is uncertain. Trimming took off 2 bases at V and 0 bases at J, with 7 bases between the two ends. Germline V gene sequence: CDR1 SGHNT, CDR2 YENEEA. The CDR3 covers 14 residues. The CDR3 region is CASSLTSLNTEAFF. The CDR3 DNA is TGTGCCAGCAGCTTAACTTCCTTGAACACTGAAGCTTTCTTT.

The chain is built from TRBV7-8 and TRBJ2-5, with 14 bases that match TRBD2. Trimming took 5 bases from V and 9 from J; bases not matched to a gene: 11. Germline-derived CDR1 and CDR2 are SGHVS and FQNEAQ. CDR3 length equals 16 residues. CDR3 sequence: CASSPRGTSGRRAQYF. In DNA, the CDR3 is TGTGCCAGCAGCCCTAGAGGGACTAGCGGGAGACGTGCCCAGTACTTC. The variable domain in full, completed from reference TRBV7-8 and TRBJ2-5, reads GAGVSQSPRYKVAKRGQDVALRCDPISGHVSLFWYQQALGQGPEFLTYFQNEAQLDKSGLPSDRFFAERPEGSVSTLKIQRTQQEDSAVYLCASSPRGTSGRRAQYFGPGTRLLVL.

A few counts support this clone. The chain carries TRBV24-1 and TRBJ1-1; D is uncertain. CDR1 KGHDR and CDR2 SFDVKD come from the germline V gene. The CDR3 runs 15 residues. Trimming removed 2 bases from V and 1 base from J, with 10 bases in between. CDR3: CATSDSTNRNTEAFF. The CDR3 DNA follows: TGTGCCACCAGTGATTCGACTAATCGGAACACTGAAGCTTTCTTT.

This chain connects TRBV5-6 to TRBJ1-6; a weak D match, TRBD1 (6 bases). This CDR3 comprises 14 residues. The ends were cut back, 3 bases at V and 10 bases at J, with 14 bases in the middle. Per the germline V gene, CDR1 is SGHDT and CDR2 is YYEEEE. CDR3 DNA sequence: TGTGCCAGCAGCTACGACAGGTCGGGATCACCCCTCCACTTT. This translates into CASSYDRSGSPLHF.

This sequence joins TRBV3-1 (or the pseudogene TRBV3-2) and TRBJ2-1; D perhaps matches TRBD1 (6 bases). Trimming took 4 bases from V and 4 from J, leaving 14 bases between them. The CDR3 consists of 15 residues. Germline CDR1 reads LGHDT; CDR2 reads YNNKEL (reference sequence). The CDR3 here is CASSPGAGPYNEQFF. CDR3 in DNA: TGTGCCAGCAGCCCAGGGGCGGGCCCTTACAATGAGCAGTTCTTC.

The rearrangement uses TRBV5-1 and TRBJ2-7; 11 bases fit TRBD2. J was trimmed by 3 bases and V by 3 bases; bases with no gene match: 8. The germline V gene encodes CDR1 SGHRS and CDR2 YFSETQ. The CDR3 is made up of 16 amino acids. CDR3 region: CASSSSGTSGIYEQYF. The CDR3 DNA sequence: TGCGCCAGCAGCTCCTCAGGGACTAGCGGTATCTACGAGCAGTACTTC.

The chain joins TRBV3-1 (or the pseudogene TRBV3-2) to TRBJ2-3; 8 nucleotides match TRBD2. Germline trimming cut 5 bases from V and 0 bases from J; bases unmatched to any gene: 16. The CDR3 is 19 amino acids. Looked up from germline, CDR1 is LGHDT and CDR2 is YNNKEL (reference sequence). The CDR3 nucleotides read TGTGCCAGCAGCACTACAACGGGAGGGGTTCTGGGTAGCACAGATACGCAGTATTTT. Its translation is CASSTTTGGVLGSTDTQYF.

The V call is TRBV3-1 (or the pseudogene TRBV3-2), the J call TRBJ1-2, with 8 bases identical to TRBD1. Germline CDR1 is LGHDT and CDR2 is YNNKEL (reference sequence). This CDR3 contains 13 residues. The junction had 0 bases not matched to a gene; V was cut back by 1 base and J by 5 bases. The CDR3 DNA reads as TGTGCCAGCAGCCAAGGGACAGGGTATGGCTACACCTTC. Its translation is CASSQGTGYGYTF.

The gene calls are TRBV6-5 and TRBJ1-2; 9 bases are shared with TRBD1. The germline V gene encodes CDR1 MNHEY and CDR2 SVGAGI. V dropped 5 bases and J dropped 2; count of bases not matched to a gene: 6. This CDR3 region has 15 residues. The CDR3 DNA reads TGTGCCAGCAGTATCACAGGGGGCGCGAACTATGGCTACACCTTC. The encoded protein is CASSITGGANYGYTF.

The rearrangement links TRBV29-1 to TRBJ1-2; the match to TRBD1 covers 9 bases. V lost 4 bases to trimming and J lost 2 bases; unmatched junction nucleotides: 2. Germline assignment: CDR1 SQVTM and CDR2 ANQGSEA. CDR3 length: 13 amino acids. For the CDR3, the DNA is TGCAGCGTTGGGGGGACAGGGAACTATGGCTACACCTTC. Protein product: CSVGGTGNYGYTF.

The rearrangement joins TRBV7-3 to TRBJ1-2; a possible D gene is TRBD1 (5 bases). The germline V and J ends were trimmed by 5 bases and 11 bases, with 21 bases remaining between them. Germline V CDR1 and CDR2: SGHTA, FQGTGA. There are 14 residues in the CDR3. The CDR3 region is CASSTRNRGQEYTF. The DNA of the CDR3 is TGTGCCAGCAGCACACGCAACCGCGGACAAGAATACACCTTC.

The J gene is TRBJ2-1, the V gene TRBV12-3 or TRBV12-4; D remains unclear. V was clipped by 5 bases and J by 6 bases, with 5 bases between them. This CDR3 contains 11 residues. CDR3 in amino acids: CASSPLNEQFF. The CDR3 nucleotides read TGTGCCAGCAGTCCACTCAATGAGCAGTTCTTC.

The V and J genes are TRBV11-3 and TRBJ1-2; D remains ambiguous. Germline CDR1 and CDR2: SGHNT and YENEEA. Between the trimmed V and J ends, which lost 3 bases and 5 bases, there was a span of 10 bases. This CDR3 is 13 amino acids long. In DNA form, the CDR3 reads TGTGCCAGCAGCTTGAGTTCTGAATATGGCTACACCTTC. Its protein is CASSLSSEYGYTF.

V and J are TRBV6-5 and TRBJ2-7, with no clear D. The V end lost 8 bases, the J end lost 6 bases, and 14 bases lay between the germline ends. The germline CDR1 and CDR2 sequences are MNHEY and SVGAGI. The CDR3 has 12 amino acids. The CDR3 is CASDSLSGEQYF. In DNA, the CDR3 is TGTGCCAGCGATTCCCTATCCGGCGAGCAGTACTTC.

The V call is TRBV7-6, the J call TRBJ2-2, with a tentative D call TRBD1 (6 bases). Germline CDR1 SGHVS, CDR2 FNYEAQ. This CDR3 has 16 residues. With 4 bases removed from V and 1 base from J, the gap between germline ends came to 13 bases. CDR3 coding DNA: TGTGCCAGCAGCTCACTTCCGGGACAGAACACCGGGGAGCTGTTTTTT. Amino acids: CASSSLPGQNTGELFF.

V gene TRBV25-1 combines with J gene TRBJ2-1, with TRBD1 as a possible D gene (5 bases). V was cut by 4 bases and J by 7 bases, with 11 bases left in between. The CDR3 contains 13 residues. Germline V gene data show CDR1 as MGHDK and CDR2 as SYGVNS. The CDR3 here is CASSGGAVNEQFF. CDR3 nucleotides: TGTGCCAGCAGTGGTGGGGCGGTGAATGAGCAGTTCTTC.

This chain connects TRBV7-6 to TRBJ1-5; TRBD1 matches at 7 bases. There are 12 residues in the CDR3. J gave up 16 bases and V 3 bases, and 9 bases lay outside the gene matches. Per the germline V gene, CDR1 is SGHVS and CDR2 is FNYEAQ. Written as DNA, the CDR3 is TGTGCCAGCAGCTTGGATGGACAGGACCTACATTTT. Translating it yields CASSLDGQDLHF.

The chain carries TRBV6-2 or TRBV6-3 and TRBJ1-5; D gene ambiguous. Germline lookup yields CDR1 MNHEY and CDR2 SVGEGT. The CDR3 totals 14 residues. Trimming left V 6 bases short and J 0 bases short, with 9 bases between. The CDR3 loop reads CASSRQNSNQPQHF. CDR3 coding DNA: TGTGCCAGCAGCCGGCAGAATAGCAATCAGCCCCAGCATTTT.

About this clone: This sample includes further DNA sequences coding for the same CDR3. The rearrangement joins TRBV5-1 to TRBJ1-1; possibly TRBD1 for D (6 bases). The germline gives CDR1 SGHRS, CDR2 YFSETQ. This CDR3 has 15 amino acids. V shed 0 bases and J shed 0 bases, with 9 bases lying between them. CDR3 nucleotide sequence: TGCGCCAGCAGCTTGGAAGGACAGCTGAACACTGAAGCTTTCTTT. Protein sequence: CASSLEGQLNTEAFF. The full variable domain, in which reference TRBV5-1 and TRBJ1-1 provide the parts outside the CDR3, is KAGVTQTPRYLIKTRGQQVTLSCSPISGHRSVSWYQQTPGQGLQFLFEYFSETQRNKGNFPGRFSGRQFSNSRSEMNVSTLELGDSALYLCASSLEGQLNTEAFFGQGTRLTVV.